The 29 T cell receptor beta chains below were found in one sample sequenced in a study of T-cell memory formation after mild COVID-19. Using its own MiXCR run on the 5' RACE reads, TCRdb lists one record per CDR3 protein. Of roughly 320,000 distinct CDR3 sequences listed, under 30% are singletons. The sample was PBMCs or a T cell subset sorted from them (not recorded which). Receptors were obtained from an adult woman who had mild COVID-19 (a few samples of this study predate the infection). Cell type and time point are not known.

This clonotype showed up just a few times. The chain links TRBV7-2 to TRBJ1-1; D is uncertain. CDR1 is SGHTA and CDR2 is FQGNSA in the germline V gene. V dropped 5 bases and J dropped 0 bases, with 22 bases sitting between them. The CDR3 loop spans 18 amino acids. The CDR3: CASSPPARRGRMNTEAFF. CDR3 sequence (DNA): TGTGCCAGCAGCCCCCCCGCCCGGCGCGGGCGCATGAACACTGAAGCTTTCTTT.

The CDR3 coding sequence is TGTGCCAGCAGCAGCTATGGATCTGTGGCCAATGAGCAGTTCTTC. Translating gives CASSSYGSVANEQFF. The rearrangement uses TRBV7-2 and TRBJ2-1; no reliable D call. CDR1 is SGHTA and CDR2 is FQGNSA in the germline V gene. The length of the CDR3 is 15 residues. V was shortened by 5 bases and J by 6 bases, with 17 bases between the two germline ends.

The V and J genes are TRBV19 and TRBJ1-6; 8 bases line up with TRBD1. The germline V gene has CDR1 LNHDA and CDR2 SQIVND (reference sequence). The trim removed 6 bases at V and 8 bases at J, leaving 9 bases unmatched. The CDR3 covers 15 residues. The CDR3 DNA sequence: TGTGCCAGTAGCCAACAGGGGGTTCCTTATTCACCCCTCCACTTT. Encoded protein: CASSQQGVPYSPLHF.

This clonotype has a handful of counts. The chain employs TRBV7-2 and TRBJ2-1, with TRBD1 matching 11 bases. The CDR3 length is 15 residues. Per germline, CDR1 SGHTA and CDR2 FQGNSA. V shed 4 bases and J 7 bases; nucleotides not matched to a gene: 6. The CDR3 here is CASSSDRGRGNEQFF. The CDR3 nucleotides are TGTGCCAGCAGCTCGGACAGGGGGCGAGGGAATGAGCAGTTCTTC.

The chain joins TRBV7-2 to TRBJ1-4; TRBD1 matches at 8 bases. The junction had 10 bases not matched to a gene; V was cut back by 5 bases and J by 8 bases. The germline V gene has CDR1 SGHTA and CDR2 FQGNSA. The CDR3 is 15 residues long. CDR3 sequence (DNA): TGTGCCAGCAGCCCAAGCCCGAACAGGGGGGAAAAACTGTTTTTT. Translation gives CASSPSPNRGEKLFF.

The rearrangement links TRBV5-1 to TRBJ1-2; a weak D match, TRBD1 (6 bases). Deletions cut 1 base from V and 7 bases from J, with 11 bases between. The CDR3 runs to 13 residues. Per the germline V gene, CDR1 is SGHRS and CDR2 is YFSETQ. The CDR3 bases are TGCGCCAGCAGCTTGAGGGACACTTCTGGCTACACCTTC. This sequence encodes CASSLRDTSGYTF.

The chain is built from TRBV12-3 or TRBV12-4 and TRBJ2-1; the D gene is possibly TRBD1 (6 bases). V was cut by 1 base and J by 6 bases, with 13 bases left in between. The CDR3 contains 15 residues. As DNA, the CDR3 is TGTGCCAGCAGTTTAGGGCAGGCCAGGGGCAATGAGCAGTTCTTC. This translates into CASSLGQARGNEQFF.

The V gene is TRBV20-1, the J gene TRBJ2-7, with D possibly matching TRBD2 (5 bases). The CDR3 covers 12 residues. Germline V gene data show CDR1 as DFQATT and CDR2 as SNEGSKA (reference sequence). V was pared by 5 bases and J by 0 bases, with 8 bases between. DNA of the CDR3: TGCAGTGCTTCCGGGGACTCCTACGAGCAGTACTTC. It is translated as CSASGDSYEQYF.

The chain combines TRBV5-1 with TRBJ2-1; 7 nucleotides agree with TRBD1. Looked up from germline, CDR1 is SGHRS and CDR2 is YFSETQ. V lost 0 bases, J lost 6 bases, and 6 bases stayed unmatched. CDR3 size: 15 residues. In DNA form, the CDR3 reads TGCGCCAGCAGCTTGGAACCAACAGGGGCCAATGAGCAGTTCTTC. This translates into CASSLEPTGANEQFF.

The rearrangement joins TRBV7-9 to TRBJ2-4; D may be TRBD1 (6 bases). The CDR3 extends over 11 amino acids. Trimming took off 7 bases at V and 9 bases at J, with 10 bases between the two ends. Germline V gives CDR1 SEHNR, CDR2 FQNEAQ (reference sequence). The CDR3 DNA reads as TGTGCCAGCAACAGGGATGGCATTCAGTACTTC. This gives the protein CASNRDGIQYF.

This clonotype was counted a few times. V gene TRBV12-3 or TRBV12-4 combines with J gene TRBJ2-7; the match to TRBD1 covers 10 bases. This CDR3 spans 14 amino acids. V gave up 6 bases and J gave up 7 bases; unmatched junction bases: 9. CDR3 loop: CASSRRQGAREQYF. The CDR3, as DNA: TGTGCCAGCAGCCGGCGACAGGGGGCGAGAGAGCAGTACTTC.

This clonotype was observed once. The CDR3 DNA is TGCAGCGTTGAAGATCCCCGATGGGGCACTGAAGCTTTCTTT. Its translation: CSVEDPRWGTEAFF. The chain combines TRBV29-1 with TRBJ1-1; D is ambiguous. The V end was cut by 0 bases, the J end by 4 bases, with 12 bases between. This CDR3 has 14 amino acids. The germline V gene encodes CDR1 SQVTM and CDR2 ANQGSEA.

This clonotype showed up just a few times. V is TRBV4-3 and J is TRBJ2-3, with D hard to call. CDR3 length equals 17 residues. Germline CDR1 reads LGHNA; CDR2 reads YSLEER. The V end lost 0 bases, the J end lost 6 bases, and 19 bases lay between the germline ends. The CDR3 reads CASSQDAVSDLPDTQYF. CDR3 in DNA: TGCGCCAGCAGCCAAGATGCCGTGTCCGACCTACCCGATACGCAGTATTTT.

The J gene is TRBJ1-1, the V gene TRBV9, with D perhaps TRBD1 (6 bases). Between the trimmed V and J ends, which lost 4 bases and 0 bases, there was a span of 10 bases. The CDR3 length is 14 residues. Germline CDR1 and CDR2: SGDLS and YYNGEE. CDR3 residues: CASSPGHMNTEAFF. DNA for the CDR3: TGTGCCAGCAGCCCGGGACACATGAACACTGAAGCTTTCTTT.

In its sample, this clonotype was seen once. The CDR3 sequence: CASSGPGRTQYF. The CDR3, as DNA: TGTGCCAGCAGTGGGCCGGGCCGAACGCAGTATTTT. The genes are TRBV2 and TRBJ2-3; D gene uncertain. Trimming removed 4 bases at V and 9 bases at J, with 11 bases between. The CDR3 has 12 residues. Germline V gene sequence: CDR1 SNHLY, CDR2 FYNNEI.

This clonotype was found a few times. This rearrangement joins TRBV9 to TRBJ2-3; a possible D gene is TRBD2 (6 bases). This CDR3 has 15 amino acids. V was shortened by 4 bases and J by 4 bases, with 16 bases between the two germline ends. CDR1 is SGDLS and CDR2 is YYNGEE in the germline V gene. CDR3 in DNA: TGTGCCAGCAGCAAATCCGGGACTGGCCCAGATACGCAGTATTTT. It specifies CASSKSGTGPDTQYF.

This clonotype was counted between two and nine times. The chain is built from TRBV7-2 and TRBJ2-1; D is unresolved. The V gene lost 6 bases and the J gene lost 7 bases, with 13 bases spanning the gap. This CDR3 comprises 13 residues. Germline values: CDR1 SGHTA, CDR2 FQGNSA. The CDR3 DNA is TGTGCCAGCAGAAGCCTTAGAGTGAATGAGCAGTTCTTC. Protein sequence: CASRSLRVNEQFF. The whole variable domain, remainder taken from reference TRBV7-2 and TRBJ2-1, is GAGVSQSPSNKVTEKGKDVELRCDPISGHTALYWYRQSLGQGLEFLIYFQGNSAPDKSGLPSDRFSAERTGGSVSTLTIQRTQQEDSAVYLCASRSLRVNEQFFGPGTRLTVL.

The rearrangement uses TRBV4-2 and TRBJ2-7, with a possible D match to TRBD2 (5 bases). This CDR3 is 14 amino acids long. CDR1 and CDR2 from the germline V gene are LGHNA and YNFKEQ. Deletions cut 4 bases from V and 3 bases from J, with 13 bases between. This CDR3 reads CASSPAGFLYEQYF. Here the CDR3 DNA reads TGTGCCAGCAGCCCCGCGGGTTTCCTCTACGAGCAGTACTTC.

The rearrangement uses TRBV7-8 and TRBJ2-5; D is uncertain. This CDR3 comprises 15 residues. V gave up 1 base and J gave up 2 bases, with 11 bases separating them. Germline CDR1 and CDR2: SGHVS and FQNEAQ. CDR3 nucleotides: TGTGCCAGCAGCTTAGAGCTCGCGTGGCAAGAGACCCAGTACTTC. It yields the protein CASSLELAWQETQYF.

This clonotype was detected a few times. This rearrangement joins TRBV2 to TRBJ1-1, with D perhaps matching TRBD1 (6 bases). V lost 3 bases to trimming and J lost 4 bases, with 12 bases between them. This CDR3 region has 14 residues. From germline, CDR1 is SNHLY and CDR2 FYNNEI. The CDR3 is CASSEPQGGTEAFF. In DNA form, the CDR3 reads TGTGCCAGCAGTGAGCCACAGGGCGGCACTGAAGCTTTCTTT.

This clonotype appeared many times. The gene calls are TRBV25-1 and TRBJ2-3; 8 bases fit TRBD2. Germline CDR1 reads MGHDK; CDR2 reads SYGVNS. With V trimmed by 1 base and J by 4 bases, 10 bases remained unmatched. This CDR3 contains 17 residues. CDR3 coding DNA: TGTGCCAGCAGTGAATGGTCACGGGAGGGAGTCGCAGATACGCAGTATTTT. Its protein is CASSEWSREGVADTQYF.

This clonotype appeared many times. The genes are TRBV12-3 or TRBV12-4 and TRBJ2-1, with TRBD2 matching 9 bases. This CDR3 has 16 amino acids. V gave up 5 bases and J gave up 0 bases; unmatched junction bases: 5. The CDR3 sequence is CASSGLAGSSYNEQFF. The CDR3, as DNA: TGTGCCAGCAGTGGTCTAGCGGGGAGCTCCTACAATGAGCAGTTCTTC.

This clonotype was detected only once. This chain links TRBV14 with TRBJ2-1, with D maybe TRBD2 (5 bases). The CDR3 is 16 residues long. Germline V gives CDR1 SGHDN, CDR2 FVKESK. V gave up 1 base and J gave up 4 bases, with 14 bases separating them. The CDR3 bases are TGTGCCAGCAGCCAAGCCGGGATTAGAAGTTACAATGAGCAGTTCTTC. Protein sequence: CASSQAGIRSYNEQFF. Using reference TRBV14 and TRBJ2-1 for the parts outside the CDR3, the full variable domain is EAGVTQFPSHSVIEKGQTVTLRCDPISGHDNLYWYRRVMGKEIKFLLHFVKESKQDESGMPNNRFLAERTGGTYSTLKVQPAELEDSGVYFCASSQAGIRSYNEQFFGPGTRLTVL.

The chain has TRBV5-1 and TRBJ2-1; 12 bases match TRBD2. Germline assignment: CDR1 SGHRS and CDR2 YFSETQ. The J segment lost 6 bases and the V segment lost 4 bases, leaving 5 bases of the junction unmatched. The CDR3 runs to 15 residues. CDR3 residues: CASSLLAGGFNEQFF. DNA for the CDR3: TGCGCCAGCAGCCTACTAGCGGGGGGATTCAATGAGCAGTTCTTC.

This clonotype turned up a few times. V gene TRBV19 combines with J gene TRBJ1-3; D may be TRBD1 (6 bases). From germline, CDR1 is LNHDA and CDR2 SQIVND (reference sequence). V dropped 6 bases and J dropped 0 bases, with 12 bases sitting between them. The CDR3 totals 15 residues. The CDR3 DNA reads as TGTGCCAGTAGCACGACAGGAGCCTCTGGAAACACCATATATTTT. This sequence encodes CASSTTGASGNTIYF.

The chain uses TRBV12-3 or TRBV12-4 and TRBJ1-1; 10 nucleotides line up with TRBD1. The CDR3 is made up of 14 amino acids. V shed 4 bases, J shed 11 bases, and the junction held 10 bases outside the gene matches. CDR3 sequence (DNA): TGTGCCAGCAGTTCTCCGGGACAGGGGCTCTCGGCTTTCTTT. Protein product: CASSSPGQGLSAFF.

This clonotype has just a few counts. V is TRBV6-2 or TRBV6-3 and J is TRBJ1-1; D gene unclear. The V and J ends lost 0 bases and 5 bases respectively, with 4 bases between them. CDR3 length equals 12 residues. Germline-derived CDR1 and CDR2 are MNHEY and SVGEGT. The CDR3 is CASSYSSTEAFF. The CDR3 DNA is TGTGCCAGCAGTTACTCGTCGACTGAAGCTTTCTTT.

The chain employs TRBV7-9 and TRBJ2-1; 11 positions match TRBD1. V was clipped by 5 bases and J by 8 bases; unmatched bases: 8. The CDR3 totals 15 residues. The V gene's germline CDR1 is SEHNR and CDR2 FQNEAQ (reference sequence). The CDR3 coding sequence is TGTGCCAGCAGCCAAGGACAGGGGGCGCGGGATGAGCAGTTCTTC. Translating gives CASSQGQGARDEQFF. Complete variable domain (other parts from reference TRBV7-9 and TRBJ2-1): DTGVSQNPRHKITKRGQNVTFRCDPISEHNRLYWYRQTLGQGPEFLTYFQNEAQLEKSRLLSDRFSAERPKGSFSTLEIQRTEQGDSAMYLCASSQGQGARDEQFFGPGTRLTVL.

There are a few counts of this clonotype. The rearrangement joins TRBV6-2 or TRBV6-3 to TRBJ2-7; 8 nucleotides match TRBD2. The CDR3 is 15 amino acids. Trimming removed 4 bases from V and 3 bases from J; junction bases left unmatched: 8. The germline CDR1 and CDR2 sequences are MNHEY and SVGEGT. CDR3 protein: CASSSPPSGGYEQYF. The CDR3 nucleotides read TGTGCCAGCAGTTCCCCCCCCAGCGGGGGCTACGAGCAGTACTTC.